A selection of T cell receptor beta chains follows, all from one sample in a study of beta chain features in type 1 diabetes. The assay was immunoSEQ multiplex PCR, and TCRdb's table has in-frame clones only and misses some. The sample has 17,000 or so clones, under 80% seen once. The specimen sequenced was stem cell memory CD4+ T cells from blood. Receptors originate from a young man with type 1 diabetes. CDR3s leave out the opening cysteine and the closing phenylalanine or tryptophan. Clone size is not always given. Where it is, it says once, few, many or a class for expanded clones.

cdr3_aa: ASSYSGTPYEQY
clone_size: NA
j_call: TRBJ2-7
v_call: TRBV5-1

cdr3_aa: ASSDGETQY
clone_size: NA
j_call: TRBJ2-5
v_call: TRBV2

cdr3_aa: ASSLGGGASNQPQH
clone_size: NA
j_call: TRBJ1-5
v_call: TRBV7-9

cdr3_aa: ASSLQGTVEETQY
clone_size: once
j_call: TRBJ2-5
v_call: TRBV5-1

cdr3_aa: ASSLGTNSYNEQF
clone_size: NA
j_call: TRBJ2-1
v_call: TRBV5-1

cdr3_aa: SVERTSGSYNEQF
clone_size: NA
j_call: TRBJ2-1
v_call: TRBV29-1

cdr3_aa: ASTPWGSGGGEQF
clone_size: few
j_call: TRBJ2-1
v_call: TRBV19

cdr3_aa: SAELPQGARGRNTEAF
clone_size: once
j_call: TRBJ1-1
v_call: TRBV29-1

cdr3_aa: SVDGGGSSYNEQF
clone_size: NA
j_call: TRBJ2-1
v_call: TRBV29-1

cdr3_aa: ASSLQGGTSLSTQY
clone_size: NA
j_call: TRBJ2-5
v_call: TRBV7-3

cdr3_aa: SSSLMGTGGAMNTEAF
clone_size: NA
j_call: TRBJ1-1
v_call: TRBV21-1

cdr3_aa: ASSLEAGGPRGTYNEQF
clone_size: NA
j_call: TRBJ2-1
v_call: TRBV5-4

cdr3_aa: ASSYYRNEKLF
clone_size: NA
j_call: TRBJ1-4
v_call: TRBV7-2

cdr3_aa: ASRLITGGNTEAF
clone_size: once
j_call: TRBJ1-1
v_call: TRBV28

cdr3_aa: SVVGGGGYQETQY
clone_size: NA
j_call: TRBJ2-5
v_call: TRBV29-1

cdr3_aa: AWRLAGGSSYNEQF
clone_size: NA
j_call: TRBJ2-1
v_call: TRBV30

cdr3_aa: ASSLRGGRETQY
clone_size: once
j_call: TRBJ2-5
v_call: TRBV5-1

cdr3_aa: ASSLGNRGNEQF
clone_size: few
j_call: TRBJ2-1
v_call: TRBV5-1

cdr3_aa: AWSLTGGYQPQH
clone_size: few
j_call: TRBJ1-5
v_call: TRBV30

cdr3_aa: ASSNQRGNEQF
clone_size: NA
j_call: TRBJ2-1
v_call: TRBV2

cdr3_aa: ASSFLGGEQY
clone_size: NA
j_call: TRBJ2-7
v_call: TRBV7-9

cdr3_aa: ATSRDRRGAKNIQY
clone_size: NA
j_call: TRBJ2-4
v_call: TRBV15

cdr3_aa: ASSVVPTGGTEAF
clone_size: NA
j_call: TRBJ1-1
v_call: TRBV9

cdr3_aa: ASSDGGASDTQY
clone_size: NA
j_call: TRBJ2-3
v_call: TRBV18

cdr3_aa: ASSRGTSGGGQY
clone_size: NA
j_call: TRBJ2-7
v_call: TRBV7-2